This passage covers 8 T cell receptor beta chains from one sample sequenced in a study of shared clonotypes between healthy human individuals (dated by TCRdb to 2019 to 2021). The library was produced with the immunoSEQ multiplex PCR assay. TCRdb retrieved this table from immuneACCESS and kept in-frame rearrangements only. Not all clones are present; in checked studies, unresolved V genes account for under half, and no reason is known for the remainder. The sample table records some 2,100,000 clones; 90% to 95% of these occur just once. About 1.5% of the sample belongs to the ten largest clones. CD8 naive samples were obtained by positive selection for CCR7 among CD45RO-negative cells, yielding a CD45RA+CCR7+ population from which TemRA cells were excluded. Sequenced input: naive CD8+ T cells from PBMCs. The sample's cell subset or site label, decoded: CD45RA+CCR7+. The receptor source for this set is a man in his late teens or twenties in good health. Some clones in this sample may be carry-over from other donors' samples.

The chain employs TRBV7-9 and TRBJ1-2; D ambiguous. V was pared by 4 bases and J by 8 bases, with 17 bases between. The CDR3 is 14 residues long. Germline lookup yields CDR1 SEHNR and CDR2 FQNEAQ (reference sequence). The CDR3 sequence is CASSSPVPPRGYTF. The CDR3 coding sequence is TGTGCCAGCAGCTCACCCGTGCCTCCGAGGGGCTACACCTTC.

The chain uses TRBV2 and TRBJ2-5; D might be TRBD2 (6 bases). The CDR3 has 15 amino acids. Germline loops: CDR1 SNHLY, CDR2 FYNNEI. With 2 bases removed from V and 5 bases from J, the gap between germline ends came to 15 bases. CDR3 nucleotides: TGTGCCAGCAGTGAAAGGGGAGGTGGGGGTGAGACCCAGTACTTC. Protein product: CASSERGGGGETQYF.

This rearrangement joins TRBV11-2 to TRBJ1-4, with D unresolved. V lost 4 bases, J lost 6 bases, and 15 bases lay in between. CDR1 and CDR2 from the germline V gene are SGHAT and FQNNGV. This CDR3 is 15 amino acids long. The CDR3 here is CASSSWREGDEKLFF. The CDR3 bases are TGTGCCAGCAGCTCATGGAGGGAGGGCGATGAAAAACTGTTTTTT.

The rearrangement links TRBV7-2 to TRBJ2-4, with 7 nucleotides matching TRBD2. V shed 5 bases and J 1 base; nucleotides not matched to a gene: 8. This CDR3 is 16 amino acids long. CDR1 is SGHTA, CDR2 FQGNSA, per germline. The CDR3 nucleotides read TGTGCCAGCAGCCTTGGGGGGGAAGGGGCCAAAAACATTCAGTACTTC. Translating it yields CASSLGGEGAKNIQYF.

The chain couples TRBV7-6 to TRBJ2-7; tentative D call: TRBD1 (6 bases). Trimming shortened V by 1 base and J by 2 bases, and 15 bases separated the two germline ends. The germline V gene has CDR1 SGHVS and CDR2 FNYEAQ. The CDR3 consists of 16 residues. The CDR3 loop is CASSLGGGPAPYEQYF. CDR3 coding DNA: TGTGCCAGCAGCTTAGGAGGGGGACCAGCACCCTACGAGCAGTACTTC.

This rearrangement joins TRBV7-3 to TRBJ2-1, with 10 nucleotides matching TRBD1. V shed 7 bases and J 5 bases; nucleotides not matched to a gene: 8. CDR3 size: 15 residues. CDR1 and CDR2 (germline): SGHTA, FQGTGA. In nucleotides, the CDR3 is TGTGCCAGCAAACTCGGGACAGGGGAGAACAATGAGCAGTTCTTC. Its protein product is CASKLGTGENNEQFF.

The rearrangement links TRBV9 to TRBJ2-2, with D possibly matching TRBD2 (6 bases). V was shortened by 5 bases and J by 2 bases, with 16 bases between the two germline ends. The germline V gene encodes CDR1 SGDLS and CDR2 YYNGEE. The CDR3 covers 16 residues. For the CDR3, the DNA is TGTGCCAGCAGTGTGTCTACGCGGGAAAACACCGGGGAGCTGTTTTTT. Translating it yields CASSVSTRENTGELFF.

This chain links TRBV4-2 with TRBJ2-1; 12 bases are a match to TRBD2. V trimming: 4 bases; J trimming: 6 bases; junction bases outside the gene matches: 7. From germline, CDR1 is LGHNA and CDR2 YNFKEQ. The CDR3 is 16 residues long. CDR3 DNA: TGTGCCAGCAGCCTTCTGACTAGCGGGAGCAGCAATGAGCAGTTCTTC. It is translated as CASSLLTSGSSNEQFF.